This entry concerns a single TCR beta chain. The record originates from a study of T cells in Graves' hyperthyroidism and ophthalmopathy. Trimming took 3 bases from V and 4 from J, leaving 15 bases between them. Germline values: CDR1 LNHDA, CDR2 SQIVND (reference sequence). This CDR3 region has 15 residues. Amplified regions were TCR beta CDR3 sequences from RNA transcripts. RT-PCR in the first round (using the HTBI primer set) targeted the TCR CDR3. TCRdb independently ran MiXCR on the multiplex PCR reads; one entry per CDR3 protein. Found here are about 370,000 distinct CDR3 sequences, roughly 15% of them singletons; the top ten hold roughly a fifth.

Sequenced input: blood. The J gene is TRBJ1-1, the V gene TRBV19, with D unclear. The receptor comes from a woman in her sixties with Graves' ophthalmopathy. The CDR3 here is CASSIQAGRITEAFF. CDR3 DNA sequence: TGTGCCAGTAGTATTCAGGCAGGTAGGATCACTGAAGCTTTCTTT. The whole variable domain, remainder taken from reference TRBV19 and TRBJ1-1, is DGGITQSPKYLFRKEGQNVTLSCEQNLNHDAMYWYRQDPGQGLRLIYYSQIVNDFQKGDIAEGYSVSREKKESFPLTVTSAQKNPTAFYLCASSIQAGRITEAFFGQGTRLTVV.